Below are 27 T cell receptor beta chains sequenced from a single sample in a study of cytomegalovirus exposure and HLA in healthy donors. Both 60 Vbeta primers and 13 Jbeta primers went into the PCR. Repertoires were generated with immunoSEQ multiplex PCR, while TCRdb's copy carries only in-frame clones and drops some. The sample shows some 130,000 clones, more than 75% of them seen only once. Sequencing was performed on PBMCs. The receptor set was obtained from a woman between 45 and 65 years old in good health and CMV-seropositive.

This chain uses TRBV5-4 with TRBJ2-3, with 11 bases matching TRBD2. The V gene's germline CDR1 is SGHNT and CDR2 YYREEE (reference sequence). There are 17 residues in the CDR3. J lost 0 bases, V lost 5 bases, and 8 bases had no gene match. CDR3 loop: CASSPVPSGRSTDTQYF. Written as DNA, the CDR3 is TGTGCCAGCAGTCCGGTCCCTAGCGGGAGGAGCACAGATACGCAGTATTTT.

The rearrangement joins TRBV6-1 to TRBJ1-2; TRBD1 is a possible D gene (5 bases). Deletions cut 3 bases from V and 7 bases from J, with 15 bases between. CDR1 and CDR2 (germline): MNHNS, SASEGT. The CDR3 extends over 14 amino acids. In DNA, the CDR3 is TGTGCCAGCAGTGACGTAAGGGGAACGGTTGGCTACACCTTC. Amino acid sequence: CASSDVRGTVGYTF.

The rearrangement links TRBV5-1 to TRBJ2-1, with 11 bases that match TRBD2. From germline, CDR1 is SGHRS and CDR2 YFSETQ. This CDR3 is built from 16 residues. The junction had 6 bases not matched to a gene; V was cut back by 3 bases and J by 4 bases. The CDR3 spells CASSWASGGIYNEQFF. The CDR3 DNA reads as TGCGCCAGCAGCTGGGCTAGCGGGGGGATATACAATGAGCAGTTCTTC.

This chain links TRBV28 with TRBJ2-1; tentative D call: TRBD2 (6 bases). The CDR3 consists of 12 residues. Trimming stripped 8 bases from V and 6 bases from J, with 11 bases between. The germline CDR1 and CDR2 sequences are MDHEN and SYDVKM. The CDR3 bases are TGTGCCAGCGCAGGAGGGAGCAATGAGCAGTTCTTC. Translation: CASAGGSNEQFF.

This clone showed up just once. This sequence joins TRBV5-4 and TRBJ2-3, with TRBD1 matching 7 bases. The CDR3 covers 16 residues. Trimming at V came to 4 bases and at J to 2 bases, leaving 10 bases not matched to a gene. Germline V gene sequence: CDR1 SGHNT, CDR2 YYREEE (reference sequence). The CDR3 coding sequence is TGTGCCAGCAGCCGCGCGACAGGGTTGACCACAGATACGCAGTATTTT. This codes for CASSRATGLTTDTQYF.

The chain carries TRBV27 and TRBJ2-1; TRBD2 matches 12 bases. CDR3 size: 17 residues. V gave up 5 bases and J gave up 4 bases; unmatched junction bases: 9. CDR1 is MNHEY and CDR2 is SMNVEV in the germline V gene (reference sequence). The CDR3 DNA sequence: TGTGCCAGCAGTCTAGCGGGGGGGCTTCATTCGTACAATGAGCAGTTCTTC. It codes for CASSLAGGLHSYNEQFF.

This clone was recorded a few times. The chain links TRBV19 to TRBJ2-3; TRBD2 matches at 9 bases. Germline V lookup: CDR1 LNHDA, CDR2 SQIVND (reference sequence). The CDR3 extends over 14 amino acids. V shed 2 bases and J 6 bases; nucleotides not matched to a gene: 3. CDR3 nucleotides: TGTGCCAGTAGTATAATAGCGGGAGCGGATACGCAGTATTTT. Amino acid sequence: CASSIIAGADTQYF.

The rearrangement joins TRBV6-4 to TRBJ2-1; 8 nucleotides match TRBD2. The CDR3 consists of 14 residues. V lost 4 bases and J lost 15; bases outside the gene matches: 14. The germline CDR1 and CDR2 sequences are MRHNA and SNTAGT. CDR3: CASSGDRAGTRLFF. The CDR3 DNA sequence: TGTGCCAGCAGTGGAGACCGTGCCGGGACTAGGTTGTTCTTC.

The chain couples TRBV7-2 to TRBJ2-3; 7 bases match TRBD1. CDR1 is SGHTA and CDR2 is FQGNSA in the germline V gene. The trim removed 6 bases at V and 4 bases at J, leaving 7 bases unmatched. The CDR3 is 14 residues long. CDR3 amino acids: CASRRDRGSDTQYF. The CDR3 DNA reads as TGTGCCAGCAGAAGGGACAGAGGATCAGATACGCAGTATTTT.

The DNA for the CDR3 is TGTGCCAGCAGTTTATCCTTGGGGGGAGAGTACGAGCAGTACTTC. This translates into CASSLSLGGEYEQYF. The V and J genes are TRBV27 and TRBJ2-7, with D maybe TRBD2 (6 bases). Trimming cost V 0 bases and J 4 bases, with 13 bases left between them. The CDR3 is 15 residues long. The germline V gene encodes CDR1 MNHEY and CDR2 SMNVEV (reference sequence).

CDR3 protein: CASSPLATDTQYF. For the CDR3, the DNA is TGCGCCAGCAGTCCGCTAGCGACAGATACGCAGTATTTT. The chain joins TRBV10-1 to TRBJ2-3; maybe TRBD2 (6 bases). Germline loops: CDR1 WNHNN, CDR2 SYGVQD (reference sequence). CDR3 length: 13 amino acids. V was trimmed by 5 bases and J by 3 bases, leaving 9 bases between them.

The chain links TRBV6-1 to TRBJ1-1, with 7 nucleotides matching TRBD1. The V gene end was trimmed by 0 bases and the J gene end by 0 bases; junction bases not matched to a gene: 10. Germline V gives CDR1 MNHNS, CDR2 SASEGT. The CDR3 runs to 18 residues. The CDR3 reads CASSEALRGRLMNTEAFF. Here the CDR3 DNA reads TGTGCCAGCAGTGAAGCCCTGAGGGGGCGCCTCATGAACACTGAAGCTTTCTTT.

This chain links TRBV11-2 with TRBJ2-7, with no clear D. V gave up 1 base and J gave up 2 bases, with 6 bases separating them. The CDR3 has 13 amino acids. Looked up from germline, CDR1 is SGHAT and CDR2 is FQNNGV. CDR3 sequence reads: CASSLGIAYEQYF. The CDR3 DNA sequence: TGTGCCAGCAGCTTAGGCATAGCCTACGAGCAGTACTTC.

This rearrangement joins TRBV6-1 to TRBJ2-1, with D perhaps TRBD1 (6 bases). Deletions cut 6 bases from V and 10 bases from J, with 13 bases between. This CDR3 has 12 amino acids. CDR1 is MNHNS and CDR2 is SASEGT in the germline V gene. CDR3 amino acids: CASSAGTREQFF. DNA for the CDR3: TGTGCCAGCAGCGCCGGGACAAGGGAGCAGTTCTTC.

V is TRBV5-1 and J is TRBJ1-3, with D tentatively TRBD1 (6 bases). This CDR3 has 16 amino acids. The ends were cut back, 0 bases at V and 0 bases at J, with 10 bases in the middle. Germline V CDR1 and CDR2: SGHRS, YFSETQ. DNA of the CDR3: TGCGCCAGCAGCTTGGTAGGGGGTATCTCTGGAAACACCATATATTTT. This sequence encodes CASSLVGGISGNTIYF.

The chain combines TRBV6-6 with TRBJ1-3; D perhaps matches TRBD1 (5 bases). CDR1 is MNHNY, CDR2 SVGAGI, per germline (reference sequence). V shed 7 bases and J shed 1 base, with 11 bases lying between them. The CDR3 sequence is 14 residues long. DNA of the CDR3: TGTGCCAGCACCTCAGGGAGGTCTGGAAACACCATATATTTT. Translating gives CASTSGRSGNTIYF.

The CDR3 loop is CASSLEVGRDTEAFF. CDR3 DNA sequence: TGTGCCAGCAGCTTAGAGGTGGGGAGGGACACTGAAGCTTTCTTT. The V and J genes are TRBV7-2 and TRBJ1-1; no clear D gene. Deletions cut 1 base from V and 3 bases from J, with 12 bases between. The germline V gene encodes CDR1 SGHTA and CDR2 FQGNSA. The CDR3 is 15 residues long.

The chain combines TRBV19 with TRBJ1-1; D call uncertain. This CDR3 has 14 amino acids. V lost 6 bases, J lost 6 bases, and 17 bases lay in between. Germline CDR1 LNHDA, CDR2 SQIVND (reference sequence). The CDR3 here is CASRRLLPGAEAFF. Written as DNA, the CDR3 is TGTGCCAGTAGACGACTACTTCCCGGGGCTGAAGCTTTCTTT. The entire variable domain, with the rest obtained from reference TRBV19 and TRBJ1-1, is as follows: DGGITQSPKYLFRKEGQNVTLSCEQNLNHDAMYWYRQDPGQGLRLIYYSQIVNDFQKGDIAEGYSVSREKKESFPLTVTSAQKNPTAFYLCASRRLLPGAEAFFGQGTRLTVV.

This clone was picked up one time. The chain employs TRBV19 and TRBJ1-4; TRBD1 agrees at 9 bases. CDR1 LNHDA and CDR2 SQIVND come from the germline V gene (reference sequence). CDR3 size: 14 residues. With 8 bases clipped from V and 8 bases from J, the junction kept 9 bases outside the gene matches. CDR3 sequence reads: CASSPGQGTEKLFF. As DNA, the CDR3 is TGTGCCAGTTCCCCGGGACAGGGAACCGAAAAACTGTTTTTT. The complete variable domain, with remaining parts taken from reference TRBV19 and TRBJ1-4, reads DGGITQSPKYLFRKEGQNVTLSCEQNLNHDAMYWYRQDPGQGLRLIYYSQIVNDFQKGDIAEGYSVSREKKESFPLTVTSAQKNPTAFYLCASSPGQGTEKLFFGSGTQLSVL.

This clone has just a few counts. The chain joins TRBV7-9 to TRBJ1-3; D gene unclear. Trimming cost V 5 bases and J 4 bases, with 9 bases left between them. Germline CDR1 is SEHNR and CDR2 is FQNEAQ (reference sequence). This CDR3 contains 13 residues. This CDR3 is CASSLLAGNTIYF. The CDR3, as DNA: TGTGCCAGCAGCCTCTTAGCCGGAAACACCATATATTTT.

The chain carries TRBV27 and TRBJ2-1; possible D gene TRBD1, 5 bases. The V end was cut by 6 bases, the J end by 4 bases, with 16 bases between. Germline CDR1 is MNHEY and CDR2 is SMNVEV (reference sequence). There are 15 residues in the CDR3. CDR3 sequence reads: CASSSTPQGYNEQFF. CDR3 coding DNA: TGTGCCAGCAGCTCTACTCCTCAGGGTTACAATGAGCAGTTCTTC.

V usage is TRBV9 and J usage is TRBJ2-1, with 8 bases aligning to TRBD2. Trimming took 6 bases from V and 2 from J; bases not matched to a gene: 4. CDR1 is SGDLS and CDR2 is YYNGEE in the germline V gene. This CDR3 contains 14 residues. CDR3 residues: CASTGTSPYNEQFF. The CDR3 DNA follows: TGTGCCAGCACCGGGACTAGTCCCTACAATGAGCAGTTCTTC.

V and J are TRBV7-3 and TRBJ1-2; 7 positions agree with TRBD1. The CDR3 runs 14 residues. V shed 2 bases and J 4 bases; nucleotides not matched to a gene: 4. The germline CDR1 and CDR2 sequences are SGHTA and FQGTGA. CDR3 DNA: TGTGCCAGCAGCTTACGGCCAGGGGGCTATGGCTACACCTTC. Its protein is CASSLRPGGYGYTF.

V and J are TRBV30 and TRBJ2-7, with D possibly matching TRBD1 (7 bases). The CDR3 totals 14 residues. The germline V gene encodes CDR1 GTSNPN and CDR2 SVGIG (reference sequence). Trimming stripped 0 bases from V and 5 bases from J, with 14 bases between. CDR3 loop: CAWSVWRGQDEQYF. CDR3 sequence (DNA): TGTGCCTGGAGTGTTTGGAGGGGGCAAGACGAGCAGTACTTC.

This chain links TRBV9 with TRBJ2-1; TRBD2 matches at 11 bases. The length of the CDR3 is 16 residues. In germline, CDR1 is SGDLS, CDR2 YYNGEE. V was clipped by 4 bases and J by 4 bases; unmatched bases: 7. DNA for the CDR3: TGTGCCAGCAGCCGCCTAACTAGCGGGAGATACAATGAGCAGTTCTTC. Translated, it gives CASSRLTSGRYNEQFF.

The chain combines TRBV7-9 with TRBJ1-2; 12 positions agree with TRBD1. The germline V gene has CDR1 SEHNR and CDR2 FQNEAQ (reference sequence). J lost 3 bases, V lost 5 bases, and 4 bases had no gene match. This CDR3 comprises 15 residues. The CDR3 loop reads CASSRDRGQDYGYTF. The CDR3 bases are TGTGCCAGCAGCCGGGACAGGGGGCAGGACTATGGCTACACCTTC.

The gene calls are TRBV28 and TRBJ1-1; D uncertain. The germline gives CDR1 MDHEN, CDR2 SYDVKM. The CDR3 spans 12 residues. Between the trimmed V and J ends, which lost 6 bases and 5 bases, there was a span of 10 bases. CDR3 in DNA: TGTGCCAGCAGCCTGCGGCCTACTGAAGCTTTCTTT. Translated: CASSLRPTEAFF.